A single TCR beta chain is shown here with its context. Looked up from germline, CDR1 is LNHDA and CDR2 is SQIVND (reference sequence). This CDR3 is built from 15 residues. V was trimmed by 4 bases and J by 3 bases, leaving 15 bases between them. Clones were read by immunoSEQ multiplex PCR, and TCRdb kept only the in-frame ones, dropping some. Among about 51,000 clones listed, roughly 90% were seen once. The data were obtained in a study of T cell changes during pregnancy in multiple sclerosis. The sample here was CD8+ T cells from peripheral blood mononuclear cells, taken in the second trimester of pregnancy. This TCR was recovered from a female donor with multiple sclerosis, enrolled in a pregnancy study. V is TRBV19 and J is TRBJ1-2; possible D gene TRBD1, 5 bases. CDR3: CASSTLTVPYYGYTF. The DNA for the CDR3 is TGTGCCAGTAGTACCTTGACAGTCCCCTACTATGGCTACACCTTC.